A selection of T cell receptor beta chains follows, all from one sample in a study of cytomegalovirus exposure and HLA in healthy donors. Here immunoSEQ multiplex PCR was the method, and the copy in TCRdb shows in-frame clones only, minus some. The table has about 200,000 clones, about 70% seen once; the top ten hold 2.5% to 3%. The sample taken for sequencing was PBMCs. Receptor source: a man in his forties in good health and CMV-seropositive. CDR3s include the opening cysteine and the closing phenylalanine or tryptophan.

v_gene	CDR3aa
TRBV7-9	CASSSGDSYEQYF
TRBV4-3	CASSQEPGGQDTQYF
TRBV28	CASKKQGAWDEQYF
TRBV6-1	CASRDRGSTEAFF
TRBV6-1	CASNPAGGLTREQFF
TRBV6-1	CAIGQGAADTQYF
TRBV21-1	CASSKARGTGGFTDTQYF
TRBV9	CASSSGTPTYNSPLHF
TRBV10-3	CVSSPTTYEQYF
TRBV6-1	CASDRDRDYGYTF
TRBV6-4	CASRGGTRGYGYTF
TRBV6-5	CASSYSPGNTEAFF
TRBV28	CASSLWADQETQYF
TRBV29-1	CSVDTGNEKLFF
TRBV11-2	CASSPGASGSSTDTQYF
TRBV10-3	CAISTAGNTGELFF
TRBV5-1	CASSRGHGDYGYTF
TRBV6-1	CASVPGTGVGQTQYF
TRBV19	CAIRGLGTGELFF
TRBV28	CASSFRGQGAVYNSPLHF
TRBV7-9	CASSFNRGTGELFF
TRBV9	CASSAQMGGTTDTQYF
TRBV7-9	CASSRPQGASNQPQHF
TRBV19	CASSTRTGMEPQHF
TRBV2	CASSQGGRVETQYF
TRBV29-1	CSVEGEGRYGYTF
TRBV5-6	CASSTERRAGNEQFF
TRBV7-9	CASSPTGFSYEQYF
TRBV4-1	CASSQDSVGGARPQHF
TRBV13	CASSYDRDQHQAFF
TRBV5-5	CASSLLTSGGEQYF
TRBV19	CASSRGGSSYNSPLHF
TRBV10-3	CAISRTQGAYEQYF
TRBV5-8	CASSLTGGQPQHF
TRBV27	CASSSEKSSYNSPLHF
TRBV18	CASSLSGGRGEKLFF
TRBV13	CASSPRTSGVGTDTQYF
TRBV6-5	CASIQPNYGYTF
TRBV7-8	CASSLTTWGAEQFF
TRBV4-2	CASSQISGGNGYTF
TRBV5-4	CASSLLTGGSSDTQYF
TRBV7-2	CASSPGQGGGGYTF
TRBV10-3	CAISSGGLPGSNYGYTF
TRBV7-6	CASRAGQKQKLFF
TRBV5-3	CARSFTVRQIQYYEQYF
TRBV5-1	CASTPTDSYEQYF
TRBV5-1	CASSLGGGGADEQFF
TRBV6-5	CASSYSIRTVGNTIYF
TRBV5-8	CASREDRAEAFF
TRBV5-4	CASSLTLDRTGELFF
TRBV4-1	CASSQVHRGMNEAFF
TRBV5-1	CASSLASSGGNEQFF
TRBV28	CASSFRDRETQYF
TRBV19	CASRQGQEAFF
TRBV5-1	CASSLVTGVTEAFF
TRBV4-1	CASSQGTGGTYEQYF
TRBV14	CASSQERGTGGFRGTEAFF
TRBV2	CASYYRAPDGYTF